This entry lists 11 T cell receptor beta chains sequenced from one sample in a study of TIL therapy for anti-PD-1-resistant metastatic lung cancer. The immunoSEQ assay was v3. Assay used: immunoSEQ multiplex PCR; TCRdb lists only in-frame clones, some missing. This sample has more than 12,000 clones, with roughly 82% found just once. Documented time point: pre-treatment sample, taken before nivolumab and TIL therapy. The sequencing here drew on blood, taken at baseline. The receptor source for this set is a person between 25 and 80 years old with non-small cell lung cancer.

The chain uses TRBV7-2 and TRBJ1-3; no firm D call. The CDR3 extends over 14 amino acids. Per germline, CDR1 SGHTA and CDR2 FQGNSA. The V end was cut by 1 base, the J end by 0 bases, with 4 bases between. The CDR3 spells CASSLGISGNTIYF. In DNA form, the CDR3 reads TGTGCCAGCAGCTTAGGCATCTCTGGAAACACCATATATTTT.

This clone was picked up a small number of times. The CDR3 region is CAISESRGQGEQYV. The CDR3 DNA reads TGTGCCATCAGTGAGTCTAGAGGGCAAGGCGAGCAGTACGTC. The V call is TRBV10-3, the J call TRBJ2-7, with D tentatively TRBD2 (5 bases). The CDR3 loop spans 14 amino acids. Trimming took off 0 bases at V and 6 bases at J, with 12 bases between the two ends. Germline CDR1 reads ENHRY; CDR2 reads SYGVKD.

The chain has TRBV27 and TRBJ1-5; no reliable D call. Germline V gene data show CDR1 as MNHEY and CDR2 as SMNVEV (reference sequence). Trimming took off 2 bases at V and 7 bases at J, with 9 bases between the two ends. The CDR3 is 13 amino acids. CDR3 in amino acids: CASSLGFWQPQHF. In DNA form, the CDR3 reads TGTGCCAGCAGTTTAGGATTTTGGCAGCCCCAGCATTTT.

This clone was recorded a few times. The CDR3 protein is CASSLDRRGIAEAFF. As DNA, the CDR3 is TGCGCCAGCAGCTTGGATCGGAGGGGGATAGCTGAAGCTTTCTTT. The genes are TRBV5-1 and TRBJ1-1, with TRBD1 as a possible D gene (6 bases). Trimming took 0 bases from V and 6 from J, leaving 15 bases between them. The CDR3 spans 15 residues. From germline, CDR1 is SGHRS and CDR2 YFSETQ.

This clone was seen just once. The rearrangement uses TRBV2 and TRBJ1-1, with D unclear. The length of the CDR3 is 13 residues. Trimming took 7 bases from V and 0 from J, leaving 9 bases between them. Germline V gives CDR1 SNHLY, CDR2 FYNNEI. CDR3 coding DNA: TGTGCCAGCAATAGGGTGATGAACACTGAAGCTTTCTTT. Amino acid sequence: CASNRVMNTEAFF.

The genes are TRBV30 and TRBJ1-6; 10 bases align to TRBD1. CDR3 size: 19 residues. The ends lost 3 bases at V and 0 bases at J; junction bases unmatched: 11. The germline V gene encodes CDR1 GTSNPN and CDR2 SVGIG (reference sequence). CDR3 nucleotides: TGTGCCTGGAGGCAGACGGACAGGGGGATGAGCTCCTATAATTCACCCCTCCACTTT. This translates into CAWRQTDRGMSSYNSPLHF.

This chain joins TRBV11-3 and TRBJ2-3, with TRBD2 as a possible D gene (5 bases). V was trimmed by 5 bases and J by 4 bases, leaving 10 bases between them. The CDR3 totals 13 residues. Germline CDR1 is SGHNT and CDR2 is YENEEA. The CDR3: CASSRTGADTQYF. The CDR3 DNA sequence: TGTGCCAGCAGCCGAACCGGGGCAGATACGCAGTATTTT.

In its sample, this clone was seen a few times. The sample holds other DNA sequences that translate to the same CDR3. V gene TRBV7-9 combines with J gene TRBJ2-5; D may be TRBD1 (5 bases). The V and J ends lost 1 base and 7 bases respectively, with 10 bases between them. The germline CDR1 and CDR2 sequences are SEHNR and FQNEAQ (reference sequence). CDR3 length: 13 amino acids. The CDR3 bases are TGTGCCAGCAGCTTAGGGGGCCCGGGGACCCAGTACTTC. This encodes CASSLGGPGTQYF.

The rearrangement joins TRBV2 to TRBJ1-4; D is ambiguous. V gave up 3 bases and J gave up 4 bases, with 6 bases separating them. CDR1 SNHLY and CDR2 FYNNEI come from the germline V gene. This CDR3 is built from 13 residues. CDR3 region: CASSEGFNEKLFF. The CDR3 DNA reads as TGTGCCAGCAGTGAGGGTTTTAATGAAAAACTGTTTTTT.

This chain joins TRBV2 and TRBJ1-6; D might be TRBD1 (5 bases). V was shortened by 6 bases and J by 8 bases, with 14 bases between the two germline ends. Germline lookup yields CDR1 SNHLY and CDR2 FYNNEI. The CDR3 extends over 14 amino acids. The CDR3 sequence: CASRDGVGDSPLHF. In nucleotides, the CDR3 is TGTGCCAGCAGGGACGGGGTGGGGGATTCACCCCTCCACTTT. Full variable domain (rest looked up from reference TRBV2 and TRBJ1-6): EPEVTQTPSHQVTQMGQEVILRCVPISNHLYFYWYRQILGQKVEFLVSFYNNEISEKSEIFDDQFSVERPDGSNFTLKIRSTKLEDSAMYFCASRDGVGDSPLHFGNGTRLTVT.

The rearrangement uses TRBV5-6 and TRBJ1-6, with 8 bases identical to TRBD1. This CDR3 has 15 amino acids. The germline V gene has CDR1 SGHDT and CDR2 YYEEEE. J lost 8 bases, V lost 1 base, and 5 bases had no gene match. The CDR3 here is CASSLMGRGHSPLHF. The CDR3 DNA is TGTGCCAGCAGCTTGATGGGCAGGGGGCATTCACCCCTCCACTTT.